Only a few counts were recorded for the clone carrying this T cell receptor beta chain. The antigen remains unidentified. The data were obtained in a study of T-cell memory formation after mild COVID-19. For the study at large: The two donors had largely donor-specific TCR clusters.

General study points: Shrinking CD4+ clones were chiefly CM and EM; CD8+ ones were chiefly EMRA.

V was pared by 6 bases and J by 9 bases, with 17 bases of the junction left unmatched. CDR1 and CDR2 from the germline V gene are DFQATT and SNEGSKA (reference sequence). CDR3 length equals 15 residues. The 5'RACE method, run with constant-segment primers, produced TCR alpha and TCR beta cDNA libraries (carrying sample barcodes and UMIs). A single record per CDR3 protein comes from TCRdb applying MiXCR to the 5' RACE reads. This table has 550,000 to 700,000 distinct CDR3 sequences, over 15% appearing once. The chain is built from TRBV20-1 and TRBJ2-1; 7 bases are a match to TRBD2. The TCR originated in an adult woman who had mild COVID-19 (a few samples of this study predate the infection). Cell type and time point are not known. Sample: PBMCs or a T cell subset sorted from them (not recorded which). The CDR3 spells CSAEGGRGRTGEQFF. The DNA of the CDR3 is TGCAGTGCCGAGGGAGGGCGGGGACGGACTGGTGAGCAGTTCTTC.